Listed below are T cell receptor beta chains from one sample, sequenced in a study of T cell responses to AZD1222 COVID-19 vaccine. TCRdb's table, derived via immunoSEQ multiplex PCR, lists solely in-frame clones and lacks some. Seen here are approximately 100,000 clones, more than 85% observed once, and the top ten hold about 1.2%. Sequencing was performed on peripheral blood, taken on day 0 of AZD1222 vaccination. These receptors originate from an adult in good health. CDR3s include the opening cysteine and the closing phenylalanine or tryptophan. D genes are given only for firm matches. Size values are once, few and many counts, or a class for expanded clones, and some rows have none.

D gene: TRBD2; V gene: TRBV7-8; J gene: TRBJ2-1; clone size: -; CDR3 DNA: TGTGCCAGCAGCTCCACTAGCGGGAGGGGCAATGAGCAGTTCTTC; CDR3 protein: CASSSTSGRGNEQFF
D gene: TRBD1; V gene: TRBV29-1; J gene: TRBJ1-1; clone size: -; CDR3 DNA: TGCAGCGACTGGACAGGGATGAACACTGAAGCTTTCTTT; CDR3 protein: CSDWTGMNTEAFF
D gene: TRBD1; V gene: TRBV12-3/TRBV12-4; J gene: TRBJ1-2; clone size: -; CDR3 DNA: TGTGCCAGCAGGTCGACAGGGGGCTATGGCTACACCTTC; CDR3 protein: CASRSTGGYGYTF
D gene: -; V gene: TRBV13; J gene: TRBJ2-3; clone size: -; CDR3 DNA: TGTGCCAGCAGCTTCCCGTTGGGTAGCCCAGGCTCAGATACGCAGTATTTT; CDR3 protein: CASSFPLGSPGSDTQYF
D gene: TRBD1; V gene: TRBV6-2/TRBV6-3; J gene: TRBJ1-2; clone size: -; CDR3 DNA: TGTGCCAGCAGTTTACAGGGGATTGGCTACACCTTC; CDR3 protein: CASSLQGIGYTF
D gene: TRBD1; V gene: TRBV25-1; J gene: TRBJ1-6; clone size: few; CDR3 DNA: TGTGCCAGCAGTGAGGGGACAGGGAGGTCACCCCTCCACTTT; CDR3 protein: CASSEGTGRSPLHF
D gene: -; V gene: TRBV21-1; J gene: TRBJ1-1; clone size: -; CDR3 DNA: TGTGCCAGCACCCCGTGGAACACTGAAGCTTTCTTT; CDR3 protein: CASTPWNTEAFF
D gene: -; V gene: TRBV20-1; J gene: TRBJ2-7; clone size: -; CDR3 DNA: TGCAGTGTTAGTAGCTGGGGGGCCGGTTACGAGCAGTACTTC; CDR3 protein: CSVSSWGAGYEQYF
D gene: -; V gene: TRBV14; J gene: TRBJ1-1; clone size: -; CDR3 DNA: TGTGCCAGCAGCCAAGGGCCCCAGAACACTGAAGCTTTCTTT; CDR3 protein: CASSQGPQNTEAFF
D gene: TRBD1; V gene: TRBV7-9; J gene: TRBJ1-1; clone size: -; CDR3 DNA: TGTGCCAGCAGCTTAGACCAGGGGGGGAACACTGAAGCTTTCTTT; CDR3 protein: CASSLDQGGNTEAFF
D gene: -; V gene: TRBV18; J gene: TRBJ1-1; clone size: -; CDR3 DNA: TGTGCCAGCTCACCAATAAGGCAGGAGAACACTGAAGCTTTCTTT; CDR3 protein: CASSPIRQENTEAFF
D gene: -; V gene: TRBV5-1; J gene: TRBJ2-1; clone size: -; CDR3 DNA: TGCGCCAGCAGCGGCGAGGAAACTTGGAGTAGTGAGCAGTTCTTC; CDR3 protein: CASSGEETWSSEQFF
D gene: -; V gene: TRBV10-3; J gene: TRBJ1-2; clone size: few; CDR3 DNA: TGTGCCATCAGTGAGGGAGCTAACTATGGCTACACCTTC; CDR3 protein: CAISEGANYGYTF